The 13 T cell receptor beta chains in this list originate from one sample, sequenced in a study of T cell repertoires in cytomegalovirus infection. TCRdb processed the reads anew with MiXCR; each CDR3 protein has one entry. The table includes 700,000 to 950,000 distinct CDR3 sequences, 30% to 35% detected once. No antigen has been assigned to these receptors. The sample consisted of cultured CD8+ T cells from PBMCs, taken from culture after CMV antigen stimulation. The source of these receptors is a human donor in good health (CMV status not recorded). Some clones in this sample may be carry-over from other donors' samples.

This clonotype was observed a few times. The chain links TRBV9 to TRBJ2-2; 9 nucleotides match TRBD2. V lost 1 base to trimming and J lost 6 bases; unmatched junction nucleotides: 10. CDR1 is SGDLS and CDR2 is YYNGEE in the germline V gene. The CDR3 length is 17 residues. The CDR3 loop is CASSVKLAGVYSGELFF. The CDR3 region has the DNA TGTGCCAGCAGCGTAAAGTTAGCGGGGGTGTATTCCGGGGAGCTGTTTTTT.

This clonotype was counted at least ten times. The chain uses TRBV12-3 or TRBV12-4 and TRBJ1-2, with a weak D call TRBD1 (5 bases). The ends were cut back, 3 bases at V and 5 bases at J, with 10 bases in the middle. The CDR3 is made up of 13 amino acids. CDR3 amino acids: CASSFGRVYGYTF. Here the CDR3 DNA reads TGTGCCAGCAGTTTCGGCAGGGTGTATGGCTACACCTTC.

The CDR3 loop reads CAFFGTGSGTNTEAFF. In DNA form, the CDR3 reads TGCGCCTTTTTTGGGACAGGGAGTGGCACGAACACTGAAGCTTTCTTT. V and J are TRBV23-1 and TRBJ1-1; 9 positions agree with TRBD1. TRBV23-1 belongs to the ORF category, with a function that is uncertain. The length of the CDR3 is 16 residues. V gave up 11 bases and J gave up 1 base; unmatched junction bases: 14.

Comments on this clonotype: At one end, the junction sequence differs from germline, possibly due to a read error. The chain has TRBV7-6 and TRBJ1-1; D may be TRBD1 (6 bases). Germline-derived CDR1 and CDR2 are SGHVS and FNYEAQ. This CDR3 spans 14 amino acids. In DNA, the CDR3 is TGTGCCAGCACCTTAGTATGGGGGGCCTCTGAAGCTTTCTTT. Translated: CASTLVWGASEAFF.

CDR3 amino acids: CASAQGASWVGTDTQYF. The CDR3 DNA follows: TGTGCCTCCGCCCAGGGGGCGTCATGGGTTGGCACAGATACGCAGTATTTT. V usage is TRBV19 and J usage is TRBJ2-3; 8 bases match TRBD1. The ends lost 11 bases at V and 1 base at J; junction bases unmatched: 17. In germline, CDR1 is LNHDA, CDR2 SQIVND (reference sequence). The CDR3 loop spans 17 amino acids.

The gene calls are TRBV6-5 and TRBJ1-2; D gene ambiguous. Trimming took 0 bases from V and 11 from J, leaving 13 bases between them. The length of the CDR3 is 13 residues. CDR1 MNHEY and CDR2 SVGAGI come from the germline V gene. CDR3 nucleotide sequence: TGTGCCAGCAGTTACTCGATAGGGTTAGGGTACACCTTC. Translated, it gives CASSYSIGLGYTF.

The chain recombines TRBV6-2 or TRBV6-3 with TRBJ2-2; 8 nucleotides align to TRBD2. The length of the CDR3 is 19 residues. Germline CDR1 and CDR2: MNHEY and SVGEGT. Losses at the gene ends were 2 bases for V and 11 bases for J; bases not matched to a gene: 22. The CDR3 reads CASSYDRGSGVRSAYELFF. The CDR3 nucleotides read TGTGCCAGCAGTTACGATCGGGGTAGCGGGGTGCGGAGTGCGTACGAGCTGTTTTTT.

The V gene is TRBV12-3 or TRBV12-4, the J gene TRBJ2-1; 9 nucleotides match TRBD1. J was trimmed by 9 bases and V by 1 base; bases with no gene match: 7. This CDR3 contains 15 residues. The CDR3 nucleotides are TGTGCCAGCAGTTTAGAGGGACAGGGTTTAGTTGAGCAGTTCTTC. This sequence encodes CASSLEGQGLVEQFF.

This clonotype was picked up many times. This chain links TRBV7-8 with TRBJ1-5; TRBD1 aligns across 11 bases. The CDR3 has 17 residues. The trim removed 3 bases at V and 3 bases at J, leaving 7 bases unmatched. CDR1 SGHVS and CDR2 FQNEAQ come from the germline V gene. Here the CDR3 reads CASSFPGDRGNNQPQHF. CDR3 bases: TGTGCCAGCAGCTTCCCCGGGGACAGGGGGAACAATCAGCCCCAGCATTTT. The full variable domain, in which reference TRBV7-8 and TRBJ1-5 provide the parts outside the CDR3, is GAGVSQSPRYKVAKRGQDVALRCDPISGHVSLFWYQQALGQGPEFLTYFQNEAQLDKSGLPSDRFFAERPEGSVSTLKIQRTQQEDSAVYLCASSFPGDRGNNQPQHFGDGTRLSIL.

This clonotype came up many times. The J gene is TRBJ1-2, the V gene TRBV7-9; D is ambiguous. Germline loops: CDR1 SEHNR, CDR2 FQNEAQ (reference sequence). The V gene lost 4 bases and the J gene lost 12 bases, with 30 bases spanning the gap. The CDR3 loop spans 17 amino acids. The CDR3 here is CASSSHTRALDVWLDTF. The CDR3 DNA sequence: TGTGCCAGCAGCTCCCACACTAGGGCCCTGGATGTATGGCTAGACACCTTC.

The sample holds many counts of this clonotype. The chain is built from TRBV7-8 and TRBJ2-6, with 8 positions matching TRBD1. The CDR3 contains 16 residues. Germline CDR1 and CDR2: SGHVS and FQNEAQ. Trimming cost V 8 bases and J 4 bases; bases outside gene matches: 10. CDR3 sequence reads: CASSPGTGYGANVLTF. The CDR3 DNA follows: TGTGCCAGCTCGCCCGGGACAGGCTACGGGGCCAACGTCCTGACTTTC.

This chain joins TRBV12-3 or TRBV12-4 and TRBJ1-3; D not certain. Trimming shortened V by 5 bases and J by 0 bases, and 8 bases separated the two germline ends. The CDR3 has 14 amino acids. This CDR3 is CASSPWLSGNTIYF. The CDR3 region has the DNA TGTGCCAGCAGTCCATGGCTCTCTGGAAACACCATATATTTT.

The chain uses TRBV5-6 and TRBJ2-7, with D possibly matching TRBD2 (5 bases). V dropped 3 bases and J dropped 3 bases, with 13 bases sitting between them. The CDR3 length is 14 residues. Germline CDR1 SGHDT, CDR2 YYEEEE. The CDR3 is CASSSGVFDYEQYF. CDR3 nucleotide sequence: TGTGCCAGCAGCTCCGGGGTTTTCGACTACGAGCAGTACTTC.